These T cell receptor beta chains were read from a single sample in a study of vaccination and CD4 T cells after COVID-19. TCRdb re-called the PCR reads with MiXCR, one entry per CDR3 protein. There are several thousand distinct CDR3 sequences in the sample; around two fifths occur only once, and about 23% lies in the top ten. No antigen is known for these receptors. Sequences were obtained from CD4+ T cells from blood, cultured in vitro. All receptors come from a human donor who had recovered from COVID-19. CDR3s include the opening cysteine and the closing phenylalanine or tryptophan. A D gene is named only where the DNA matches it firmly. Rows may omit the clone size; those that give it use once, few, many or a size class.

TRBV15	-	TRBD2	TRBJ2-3	CATSRDRAGGTSTDTQYF	TGTGCCACCAGCAGAGATCGAGCGGGGGGGACTAGCACAGATACGCAGTATTTT
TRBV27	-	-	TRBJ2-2	CASSFYSGTDGELFF	TGTGCCAGCAGTTTTTACAGTGGGACGGACGGGGAGCTGTTTTTT
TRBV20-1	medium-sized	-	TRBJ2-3	CSARVARFGTDTQYF	TGCAGTGCTAGGGTCGCGAGGTTTGGCACAGATACGCAGTATTTT
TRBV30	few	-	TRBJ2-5	CAWSIHPGTQYF	TGTGCCTGGAGTATCCATCCCGGGACCCAGTACTTC
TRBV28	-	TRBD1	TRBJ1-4	CASTGQGGAFNEKLFF	TGTGCCAGCACCGGACAGGGAGGAGCCTTTAATGAAAAACTGTTTTTT
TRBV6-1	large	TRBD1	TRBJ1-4	CASSGGDVNEKLFF	TGTGCCAGCTCAGGGGGGGACGTCAATGAAAAACTGTTTTTT
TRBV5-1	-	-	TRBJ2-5	CASSLTFGRVGQETQYF	TGCGCCAGCAGCTTGACCTTTGGCAGGGTGGGACAAGAGACCCAGTACTTC
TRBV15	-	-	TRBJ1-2	CATSRDSTAYGYTF	TGTGCCACCAGCAGAGATTCGACAGCCTATGGCTACACCTTC
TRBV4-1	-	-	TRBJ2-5	CASSQEETQYF	TGCGCCAGCAGCCAAGAAGAGACCCAGTACTTC
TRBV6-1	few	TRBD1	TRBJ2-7	CASSGQGRSEQYF	TGTGCCAGCAGTGGACAGGGGCGGTCAGAGCAGTACTTC
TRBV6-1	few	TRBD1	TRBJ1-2	CASSEQPGTGGYTF	TGTGCCAGCAGTGAACAACCAGGGACAGGCGGCTACACCTTC
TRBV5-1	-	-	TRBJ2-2	CASSLVWDNTGELFF	TGCGCCAGCAGCTTGGTCTGGGATAACACCGGGGAGCTGTTTTTT
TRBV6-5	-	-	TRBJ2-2	CASSYLVGSNTGELFF	TGTGCCAGCAGTTACCTCGTTGGATCGAACACCGGGGAGCTGTTTTTT
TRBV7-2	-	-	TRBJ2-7	CASSLNYEQYF	TGTGCCAGCAGCTTAAACTACGAGCAGTACTTC
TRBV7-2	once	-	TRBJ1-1	CASSFWTRTEAFF	TGTGCCAGCAGCTTCTGGACACGCACTGAAGCTTTCTTT
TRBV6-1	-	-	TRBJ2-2	CASREWGTGELFF	TGTGCCAGTAGGGAATGGGGCACCGGGGAGCTGTTTTTT
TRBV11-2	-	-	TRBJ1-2	CASSLAGTDLGYTF	TGTGCCAGCAGCCTCGCCGGGACCGATCTGGGCTACACCTTC
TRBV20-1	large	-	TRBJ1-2	CSARTPGYNYGYTF	TGCAGTGCCAGGACACCCGGCTATAACTATGGCTACACCTTC
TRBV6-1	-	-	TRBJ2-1	CASSPTSFEQFF	TGTGCCAGCAGCCCAACTAGTTTTGAGCAGTTCTTC
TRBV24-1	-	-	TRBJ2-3	CATSERTTSLSTDTQYF	TGTGCCACCAGTGAGCGGACAACTTCCCTTAGCACAGATACGCAGTATTTT
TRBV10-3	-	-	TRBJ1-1	CAIRMTVGQNTEAFF	TGTGCCATCAGGATGACCGTGGGACAGAACACTGAAGCTTTCTTT
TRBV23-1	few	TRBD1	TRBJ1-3	CASGDSALSGNTIYF	TGCGCCAGCGGGGACAGTGCGTTATCTGGAAACACCATATATTTT
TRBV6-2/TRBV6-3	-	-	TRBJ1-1	CASSNGVTEAFF	TGTGCCAGCAGTAATGGGGTTACTGAAGCTTTCTTT
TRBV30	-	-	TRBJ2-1	CAWRRYNEQFF	TGTGCCTGGAGGCGGTACAATGAGCAGTTCTTC
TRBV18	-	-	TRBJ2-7	CASSGNLFYEQYF	TGTGCCAGCTCGGGCAACCTGTTCTACGAGCAGTACTTC
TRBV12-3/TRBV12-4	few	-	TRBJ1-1	CASSLSGRGDTEAFF	TGTGCCAGCAGTTTATCGGGGCGGGGGGACACTGAAGCTTTCTTT
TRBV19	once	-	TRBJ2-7	CASSPTPDSYEQYF	TGTGCCAGTAGTCCGACCCCGGACAGCTACGAGCAGTACTTC
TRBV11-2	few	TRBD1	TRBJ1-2	CASSLVPRGTDYGYTF	TGTGCCAGCAGCTTAGTCCCCAGGGGGACAGACTATGGCTACACCTTC
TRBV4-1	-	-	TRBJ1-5	CASSQAAVSNQPQHF	TGCGCCAGCAGCCAAGCCGCAGTTAGCAATCAGCCCCAGCATTTT
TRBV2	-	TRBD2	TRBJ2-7	CASSETSGGVPEQYF	TGTGCCAGCAGTGAAACTAGCGGGGGGGTCCCCGAGCAGTACTTC
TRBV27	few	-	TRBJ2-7	CASSPRTEAYEQYF	TGTGCCAGCAGTCCCCGGACAGAAGCCTACGAGCAGTACTTC
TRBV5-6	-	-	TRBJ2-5	CASSSRGPGTQYF	TGTGCCAGCAGTTCGCGAGGCCCAGGGACCCAGTACTTC
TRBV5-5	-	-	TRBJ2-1	CASSLSWNEQFF	TGTGCCAGCAGCTTAAGTTGGAATGAGCAGTTCTTC
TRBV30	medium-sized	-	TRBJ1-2	CAWSVGPFRAANYGYTF	TGTGCCTGGAGTGTGGGTCCTTTTAGGGCGGCTAACTATGGCTACACCTTC
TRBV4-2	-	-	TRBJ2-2	CASSRSLRESTGELFF	TGTGCCAGCAGCCGGAGCTTAAGGGAGAGCACCGGGGAGCTGTTTTTT
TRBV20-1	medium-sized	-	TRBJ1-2	CSASSGRYTF	TGCAGTGCTAGCTCTGGGAGGTACACCTTC
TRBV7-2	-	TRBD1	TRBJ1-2	CASSHVPGGHELNYGYTF	TGTGCCAGCAGCCACGTTCCAGGGGGCCATGAGCTTAACTATGGCTACACCTTC
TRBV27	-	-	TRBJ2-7	CASSPRVGYEQYF	TGTGCCAGCAGTCCCAGAGTGGGCTACGAGCAGTACTTC
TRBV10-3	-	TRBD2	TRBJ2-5	CAISELAGETQYF	TGTGCCATCAGTGAACTAGCGGGAGAGACCCAGTACTTC